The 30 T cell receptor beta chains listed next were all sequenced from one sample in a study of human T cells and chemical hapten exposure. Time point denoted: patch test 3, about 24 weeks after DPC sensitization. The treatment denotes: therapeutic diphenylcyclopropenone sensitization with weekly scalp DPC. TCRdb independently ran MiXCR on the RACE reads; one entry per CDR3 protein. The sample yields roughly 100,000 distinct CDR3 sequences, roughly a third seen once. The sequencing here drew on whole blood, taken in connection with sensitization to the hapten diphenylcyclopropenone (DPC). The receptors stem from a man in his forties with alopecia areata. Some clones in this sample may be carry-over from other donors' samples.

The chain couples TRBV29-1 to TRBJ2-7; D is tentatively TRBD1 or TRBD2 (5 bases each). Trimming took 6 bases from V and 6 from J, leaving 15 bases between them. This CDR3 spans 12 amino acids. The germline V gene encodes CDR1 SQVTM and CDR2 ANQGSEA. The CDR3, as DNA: TGCAGCGTCACGGGACCGGTTGGCGAGCAGTACTTC. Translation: CSVTGPVGEQYF.

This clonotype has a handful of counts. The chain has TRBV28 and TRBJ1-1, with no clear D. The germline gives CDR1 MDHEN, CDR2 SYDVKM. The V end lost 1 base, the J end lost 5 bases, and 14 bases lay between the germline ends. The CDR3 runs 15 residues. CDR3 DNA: TGTGCCAGCAGTTTATCTCCAGTTAGTATTACTGAAGCTTTCTTT. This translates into CASSLSPVSITEAFF.

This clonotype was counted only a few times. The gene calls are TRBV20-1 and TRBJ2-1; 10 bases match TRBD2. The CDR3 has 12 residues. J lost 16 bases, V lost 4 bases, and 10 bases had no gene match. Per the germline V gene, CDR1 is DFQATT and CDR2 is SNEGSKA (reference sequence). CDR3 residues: CSAKGLAALRFF. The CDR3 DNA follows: TGCAGTGCTAAAGGACTAGCGGCCTTACGATTCTTC.

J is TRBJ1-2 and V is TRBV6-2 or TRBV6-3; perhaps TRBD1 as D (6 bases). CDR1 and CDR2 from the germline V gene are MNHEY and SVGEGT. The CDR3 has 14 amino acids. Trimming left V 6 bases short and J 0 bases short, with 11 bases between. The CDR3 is CASSAGTPNYGYTF. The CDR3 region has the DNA TGTGCCAGCAGCGCCGGGACACCTAACTATGGCTACACCTTC.

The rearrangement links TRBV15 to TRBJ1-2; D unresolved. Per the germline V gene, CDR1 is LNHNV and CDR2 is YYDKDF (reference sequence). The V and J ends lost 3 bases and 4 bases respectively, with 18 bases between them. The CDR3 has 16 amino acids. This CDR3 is CATSSAHTPPPYGYTF. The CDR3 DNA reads TGTGCCACCAGCAGTGCTCACACCCCTCCACCCTATGGCTACACCTTC.

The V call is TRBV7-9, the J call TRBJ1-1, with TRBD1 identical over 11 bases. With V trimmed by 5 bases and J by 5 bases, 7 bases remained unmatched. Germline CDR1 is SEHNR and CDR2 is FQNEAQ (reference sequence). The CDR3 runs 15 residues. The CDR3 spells CASSGRTGGRTEAFF. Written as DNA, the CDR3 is TGTGCCAGCAGCGGAAGGACAGGGGGCAGGACTGAAGCTTTCTTT. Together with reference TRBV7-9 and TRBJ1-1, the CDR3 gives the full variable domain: DTGVSQNPRHKITKRGQNVTFRCDPISEHNRLYWYRQTLGQGPEFLTYFQNEAQLEKSRLLSDRFSAERPKGSFSTLEIQRTEQGDSAMYLCASSGRTGGRTEAFFGQGTRLTVV.

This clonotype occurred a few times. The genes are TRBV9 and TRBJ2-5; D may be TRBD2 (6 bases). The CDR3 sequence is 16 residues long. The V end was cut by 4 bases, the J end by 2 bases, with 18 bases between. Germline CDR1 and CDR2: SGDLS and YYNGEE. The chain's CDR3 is CASSLMGTSSQETQYF. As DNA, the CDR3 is TGTGCCAGCAGCCTAATGGGTACTAGCAGTCAAGAGACCCAGTACTTC.

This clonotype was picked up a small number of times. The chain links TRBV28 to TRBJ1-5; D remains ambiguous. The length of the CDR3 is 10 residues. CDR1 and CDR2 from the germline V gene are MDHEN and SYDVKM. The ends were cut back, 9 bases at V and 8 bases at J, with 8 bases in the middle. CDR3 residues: CASNTEPQHF. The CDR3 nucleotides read TGTGCCAGTAACACGGAGCCCCAGCATTTT.

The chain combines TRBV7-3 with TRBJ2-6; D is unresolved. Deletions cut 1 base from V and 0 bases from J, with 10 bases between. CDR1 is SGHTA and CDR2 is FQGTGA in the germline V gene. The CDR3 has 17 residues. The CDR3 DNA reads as TGTGCCAGCAGCTTAAACTTGGAAAGCTCTGGGGCCAACGTCCTGACTTTC. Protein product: CASSLNLESSGANVLTF.

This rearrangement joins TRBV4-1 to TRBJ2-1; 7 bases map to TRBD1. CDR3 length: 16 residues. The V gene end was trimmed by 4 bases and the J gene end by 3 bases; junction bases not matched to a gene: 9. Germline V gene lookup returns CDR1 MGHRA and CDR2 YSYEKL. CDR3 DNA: TGCGCCAGCAGCCGCGTCGGACAGGACCTCTACAATGAGCAGTTCTTC. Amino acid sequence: CASSRVGQDLYNEQFF.

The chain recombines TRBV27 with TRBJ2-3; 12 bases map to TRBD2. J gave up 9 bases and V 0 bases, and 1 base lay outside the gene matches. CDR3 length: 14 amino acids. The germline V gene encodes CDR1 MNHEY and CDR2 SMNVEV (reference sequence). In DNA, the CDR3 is TGTGCCAGCAGTTTATCCACTAGCGGGGGGACGCAGTATTTT. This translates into CASSLSTSGGTQYF.

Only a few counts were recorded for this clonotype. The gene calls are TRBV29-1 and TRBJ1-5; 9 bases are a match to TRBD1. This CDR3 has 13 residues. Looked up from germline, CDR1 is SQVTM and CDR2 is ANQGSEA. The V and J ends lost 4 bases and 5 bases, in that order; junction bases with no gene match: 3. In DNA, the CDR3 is TGCAGCGTTGGGACAGGGGTGGATCAGCCCCAGCATTTT. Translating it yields CSVGTGVDQPQHF.

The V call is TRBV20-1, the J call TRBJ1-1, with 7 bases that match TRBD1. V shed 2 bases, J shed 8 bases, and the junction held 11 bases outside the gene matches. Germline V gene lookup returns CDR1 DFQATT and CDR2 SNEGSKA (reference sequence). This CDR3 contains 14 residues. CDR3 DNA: TGCAGTGCTAGACGACAGGGTAGCCGGGGGGAAGCTTTCTTT. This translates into CSARRQGSRGEAFF.

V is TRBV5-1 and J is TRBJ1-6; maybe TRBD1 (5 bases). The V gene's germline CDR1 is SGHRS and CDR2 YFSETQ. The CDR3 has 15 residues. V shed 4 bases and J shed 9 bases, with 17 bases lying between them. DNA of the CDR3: TGCGCCAGCAGCCCGGAGACAGCAGGCCGTTCACCCCTCCACTTT. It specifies CASSPETAGRSPLHF.

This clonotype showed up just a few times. The CDR3 sequence is CATSRDRASPTDTQYF. Here the CDR3 DNA reads TGTGCCACCAGCAGAGACCGGGCCTCGCCCACAGATACGCAGTATTTT. The chain has TRBV15 and TRBJ2-3, with unresolved D. The CDR3 runs 16 residues. Germline lookup yields CDR1 LNHNV and CDR2 YYDKDF (reference sequence). V was clipped by 0 bases and J by 2 bases, with 12 bases between them.

The CDR3 spells CASSWGLAGNEQFF. DNA for the CDR3: TGTGCCAGCAGCTGGGGACTAGCTGGGAATGAGCAGTTCTTC. The J gene is TRBJ2-1, the V gene TRBV7-9, with TRBD2 matching over 9 bases. Germline-derived CDR1 and CDR2 are SEHNR and FQNEAQ (reference sequence). The CDR3 consists of 14 residues. V lost 4 bases and J lost 7; bases outside the gene matches: 5.

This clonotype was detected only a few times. The CDR3 DNA reads TGCAGTGCTAGAGATCGGGCGGGTGGGACGTTTTACAATGAGCAGTTCTTC. Amino acids: CSARDRAGGTFYNEQFF. The rearrangement links TRBV20-1 to TRBJ2-1, with D perhaps matching TRBD1 or TRBD2 (5 bases each). Trimming took off 0 bases at V and 4 bases at J, with 19 bases between the two ends. The germline V gene encodes CDR1 DFQATT and CDR2 SNEGSKA (reference sequence). This CDR3 has 17 residues.

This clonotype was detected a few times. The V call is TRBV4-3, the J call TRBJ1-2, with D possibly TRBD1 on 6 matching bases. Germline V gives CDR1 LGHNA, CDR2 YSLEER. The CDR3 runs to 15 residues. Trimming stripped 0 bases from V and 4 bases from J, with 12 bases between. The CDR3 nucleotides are TGCGCCAGCAGCCAAGATGCCAGGGGACTCTATGGCTACACCTTC. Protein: CASSQDARGLYGYTF.

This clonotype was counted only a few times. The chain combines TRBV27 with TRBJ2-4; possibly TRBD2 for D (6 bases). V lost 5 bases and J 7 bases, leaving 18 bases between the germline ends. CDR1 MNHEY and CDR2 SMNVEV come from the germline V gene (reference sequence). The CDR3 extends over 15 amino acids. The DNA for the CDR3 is TGTGCCAGCAGTCCCCAACCGGGAGTAACGAACATTCAGTACTTC. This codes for CASSPQPGVTNIQYF.

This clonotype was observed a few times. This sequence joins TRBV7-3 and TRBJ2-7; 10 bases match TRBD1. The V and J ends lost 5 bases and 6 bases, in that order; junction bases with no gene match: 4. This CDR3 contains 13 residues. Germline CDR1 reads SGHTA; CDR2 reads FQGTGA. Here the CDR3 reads CASSGGQGCEQYV. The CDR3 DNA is TGTGCCAGCAGCGGGGGACAGGGGTGCGAGCAGTACGTC.

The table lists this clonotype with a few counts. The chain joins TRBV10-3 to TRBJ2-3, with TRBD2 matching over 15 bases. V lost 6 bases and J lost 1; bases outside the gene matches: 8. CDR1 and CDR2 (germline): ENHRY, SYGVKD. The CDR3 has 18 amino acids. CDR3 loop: CAIRPGLAGGWGTDTQYF. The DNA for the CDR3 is TGTGCCATCAGGCCGGGACTAGCGGGAGGATGGGGCACAGATACGCAGTATTTT.

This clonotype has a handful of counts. CDR3 protein: CASRLLASSSYNEQFF. Here the CDR3 DNA reads TGTGCCAGCAGGCTACTAGCGAGTAGCTCCTACAATGAGCAGTTCTTC. The chain uses TRBV6-1 and TRBJ2-1; TRBD2 aligns across 7 bases. V gave up 6 bases and J gave up 0 bases; unmatched junction bases: 8. CDR3 length: 16 residues. Per the germline V gene, CDR1 is MNHNS and CDR2 is SASEGT.

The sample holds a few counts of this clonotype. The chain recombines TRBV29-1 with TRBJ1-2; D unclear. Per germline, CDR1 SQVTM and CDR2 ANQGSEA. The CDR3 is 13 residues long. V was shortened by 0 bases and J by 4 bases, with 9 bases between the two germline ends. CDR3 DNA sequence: TGCAGCGTTGAAGATGCAGGCAGCTATGGCTACACCTTC. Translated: CSVEDAGSYGYTF.

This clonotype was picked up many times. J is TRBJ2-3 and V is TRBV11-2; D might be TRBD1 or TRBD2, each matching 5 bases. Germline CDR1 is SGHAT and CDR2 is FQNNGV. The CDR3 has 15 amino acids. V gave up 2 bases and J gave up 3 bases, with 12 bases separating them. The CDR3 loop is CASSLPGAQTDTQYF. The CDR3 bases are TGTGCCAGCAGCTTACCCGGGGCTCAGACAGATACGCAGTATTTT. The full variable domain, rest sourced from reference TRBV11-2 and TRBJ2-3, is EAGVAQSPRYKIIEKRQSVAFWCNPISGHATLYWYQQILGQGPKLLIQFQNNGVVDDSQLPKDRFSAERLKGVDSTLKIQPAKLEDSAVYLCASSLPGAQTDTQYFGPGTRLTVL.

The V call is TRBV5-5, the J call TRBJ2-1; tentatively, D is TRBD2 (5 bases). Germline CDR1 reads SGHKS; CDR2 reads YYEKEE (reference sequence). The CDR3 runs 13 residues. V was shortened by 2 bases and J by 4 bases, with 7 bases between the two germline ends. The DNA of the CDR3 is TGTGCCAGCAGCTTTGAGGGTTACAATGAGCAGTTCTTC. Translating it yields CASSFEGYNEQFF.

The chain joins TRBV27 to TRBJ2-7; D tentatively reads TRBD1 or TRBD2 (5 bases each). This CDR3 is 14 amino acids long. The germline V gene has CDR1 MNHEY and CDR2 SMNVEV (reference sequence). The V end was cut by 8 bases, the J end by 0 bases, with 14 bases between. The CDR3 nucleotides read TGTGCCAGCGCTCTGGGACGGAGCTCCTACGAGCAGTACTTC. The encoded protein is CASALGRSSYEQYF.

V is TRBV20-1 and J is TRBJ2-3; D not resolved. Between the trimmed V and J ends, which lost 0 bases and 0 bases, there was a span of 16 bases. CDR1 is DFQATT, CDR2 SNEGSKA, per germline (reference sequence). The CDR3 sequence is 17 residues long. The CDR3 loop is CSAREVRKPLSTDTQYF. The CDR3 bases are TGCAGTGCTAGAGAGGTTCGGAAGCCCCTTAGCACAGATACGCAGTATTTT.

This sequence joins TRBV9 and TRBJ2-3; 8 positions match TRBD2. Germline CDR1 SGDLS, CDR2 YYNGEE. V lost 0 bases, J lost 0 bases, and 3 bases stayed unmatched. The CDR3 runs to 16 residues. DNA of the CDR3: TGTGCCAGCAGCGTAGTGGCTAGCGGGAGCACAGATACGCAGTATTTT. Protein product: CASSVVASGSTDTQYF. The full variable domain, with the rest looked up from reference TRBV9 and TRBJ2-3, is DSGVTQTPKHLITATGQRVTLRCSPRSGDLSVYWYQQSLDQGLQFLIQYYNGEERAKGNILERFSAQQFPDLHSELNLSSLELGDSALYFCASSVVASGSTDTQYFGPGTRLTVL.

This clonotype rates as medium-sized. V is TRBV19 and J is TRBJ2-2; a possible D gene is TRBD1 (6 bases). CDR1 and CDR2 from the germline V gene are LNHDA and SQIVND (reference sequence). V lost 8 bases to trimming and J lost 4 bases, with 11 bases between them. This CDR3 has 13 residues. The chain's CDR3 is CASATGRTGELFF. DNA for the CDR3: TGTGCCAGTGCCACAGGGCGCACCGGGGAGCTGTTTTTT.

CDR3 sequence reads: CASNDRGYSPLHF. The DNA for the CDR3 is TGTGCCAGCAACGACAGGGGGTATTCACCCCTCCACTTT. The chain uses TRBV6-6 and TRBJ1-6, with 9 bases that match TRBD1. Germline V lookup: CDR1 MNHNY, CDR2 SVGAGI (reference sequence). The J segment lost 8 bases and the V segment lost 7 bases, leaving 3 bases of the junction unmatched. The CDR3 totals 13 residues.